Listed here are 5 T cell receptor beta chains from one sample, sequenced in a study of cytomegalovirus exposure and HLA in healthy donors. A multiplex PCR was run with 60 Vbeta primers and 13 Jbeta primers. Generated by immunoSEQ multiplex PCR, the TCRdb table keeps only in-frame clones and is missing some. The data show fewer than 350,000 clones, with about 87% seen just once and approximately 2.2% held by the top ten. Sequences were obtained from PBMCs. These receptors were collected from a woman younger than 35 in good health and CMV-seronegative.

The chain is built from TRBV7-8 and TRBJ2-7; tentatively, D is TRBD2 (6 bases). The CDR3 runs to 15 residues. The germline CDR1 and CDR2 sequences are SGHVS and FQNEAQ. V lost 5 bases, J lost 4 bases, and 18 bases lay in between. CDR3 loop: CASSPAKGLQYEQYF. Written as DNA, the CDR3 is TGTGCCAGCAGCCCCGCCAAGGGACTTCAATACGAGCAGTACTTC.

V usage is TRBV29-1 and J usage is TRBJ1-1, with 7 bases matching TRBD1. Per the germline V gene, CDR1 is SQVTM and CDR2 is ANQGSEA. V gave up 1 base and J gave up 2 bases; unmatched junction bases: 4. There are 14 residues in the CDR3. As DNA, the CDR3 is TGCAGCGTTGAAGGGGGGACAGCCAACACTGAAGCTTTCTTT. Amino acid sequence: CSVEGGTANTEAFF. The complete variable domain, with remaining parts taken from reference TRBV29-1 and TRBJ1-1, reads SAVISQKPSRDICQRGTSLTIQCQVDSQVTMMFWYRQQPGQSLTLIATANQGSEATYESGFVIDKFPISRPNLTFSTLTVSNMSPEDSSIYLCSVEGGTANTEAFFGQGTRLTVV.

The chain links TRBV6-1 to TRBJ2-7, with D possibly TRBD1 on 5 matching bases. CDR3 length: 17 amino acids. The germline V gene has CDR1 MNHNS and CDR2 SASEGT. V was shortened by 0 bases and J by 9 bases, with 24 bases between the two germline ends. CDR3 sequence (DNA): TGTGCCAGCAGTGAAGCTTATAGGCAGGGTCCATCGGTGGGGCAGTACTTC. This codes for CASSEAYRQGPSVGQYF.

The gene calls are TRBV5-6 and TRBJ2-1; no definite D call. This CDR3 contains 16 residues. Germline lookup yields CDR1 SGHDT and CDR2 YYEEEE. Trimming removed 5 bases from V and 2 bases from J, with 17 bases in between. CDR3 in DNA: TGTGCCAGCAGGTCGGAGCAGACTTACACCTACAATGAGCAGTTCTTC. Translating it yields CASRSEQTYTYNEQFF.

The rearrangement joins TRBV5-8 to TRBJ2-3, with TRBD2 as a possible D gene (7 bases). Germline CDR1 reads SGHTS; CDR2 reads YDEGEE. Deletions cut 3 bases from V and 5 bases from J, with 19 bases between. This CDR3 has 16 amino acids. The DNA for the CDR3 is TGTGCCAGCAGCTGGTGGGGGGGCCTGGGTATAGATACGCAGTATTTT. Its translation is CASSWWGGLGIDTQYF.